This T cell receptor beta chain was profiled in a study of blood T cells in healthy people across ages (dated by TCRdb to the mid-2010s). With regard to the full study: In model experiments, template switching captured about one uniquely barcoded TCR beta cDNA molecule for every two T cells. Donors were grouped into four age groups: young (average roughly 15 years), middle-aged (39), aged (roughly 67) and long-lived (82). For two donors (one aged 18 to 30 and one aged 80 or older), the study analyzed two additional independent replicas of 1 million unique cDNA reads from the same blood draw. The study measured age-related changes in TCR beta repertoire diversity using deep sequencing normalized with unique cDNA molecular identifiers. To avoid experimental bias, donors of different ages were distributed randomly across sequencing lanes. General findings and caveats noted by the study authors: Observed TCR beta diversity per million T cells fell roughly linearly with age, and a significant reduction was already apparent by age roughly 40. Compared with the aged group, more naive CD4+ T cells, fewer expanded clones and increased TCR diversity were shown by the long-lived group, suggesting age selection. Because profiling used bulk unsorted PBMCs, naive and antigen-experienced compartments could not be compared conclusively. There was a strong correlation between observed TCR beta diversity and the percentage of naive T cells measured by flow cytometry. Because the CMV infection status of the donors was unknown, age-related changes in expanded clonotypes may potentially have been confounded. Total diversity estimates from one million sequenced T cells were considered lower bounds and underestimates.

The method was 5' RACE. TCRdb records Illumina HiSeq 2500 as the sequencer. The second PCR ran for roughly 7 to 11 cycles and used a J-beta primer mix along with a sample-barcoded 5' primer. A template-switch 5' adaptor carrying 12 random nucleotides introduced a unique molecular identifier onto each TCR beta cDNA molecule. Each sample yielded at least 2.5 million CDR3-containing paired-end reads. First-strand cDNA was synthesized from all RNA with the Mint cDNA synthesis kit, primed by a TRBC-specific oligonucleotide. After uracil-DNA glycosylase treatment, a first 18-cycle PCR used universal primers M1SS and BC2_uni_R on all cDNA. Per the authors' processing: For normalization, 1 million high-quality reads were randomly selected from each sample, with every read carrying a distinct molecular identifier. Instead of being binned into consensus sequences, reads that shared molecular identifiers were thrown out. MiTCR, set to a Q25 quality threshold and the strictest error-elimination algorithm, was used for CDR3 identification, clonotype clustering and error correction. Lower-bound total TCR beta diversity was estimated with a nonparametric unseen species model using Euler transformation. TCRdb cleaned the public reads at Q25 with fastp, built clones with MiXCR and kept in-frame beta chains. Under each unique CDR3 protein, matching rows form one entry showing the most common genes and DNA. The V and J calls reflect TCRdb's pipeline rather than the authors' work. A total of 850,000 to 1,100,000 distinct CDR3 sequences appear in this sample, around two fifths of them only once. Under 15% of the sample lies in the top ten.

The CDR3, from cysteine to phenylalanine, totals 13 residues. Only CDR3 DNA remains: 39 bases, in frame from the first base. The germline ends are 17 bases apart after V is trimmed by 5 bases and J by 7 bases. The germline V gene (reference sequence) yields DFQATT for CDR1 and SNEGSKA for CDR2. A remark on this clonotype: The clone's antigen remains unknown. Within one base of it there is no much larger clone, and no base qualities were kept.

The approximately 39 donors, aged about 6 to 90 years, were systemically healthy Caucasian individuals from Russia. Roughly 11 milliliters of peripheral blood were drawn from each donor into EDTA-treated Vacutainer tubes. PBMCs were isolated by Ficoll-Paque density-gradient centrifugation, with at least 7 million obtained per sample. Total RNA, at least 5 micrograms per sample, was extracted from PBMCs with Trizol reagent. For every donor, an aliquot of PBMCs went through flow cytometry to measure the percentages of naive CD45RAhigh/CD27high T cells. The origin of this receptor is a man aged 18 to 30 in good health. The chain employs TRBV20-1 and TRBJ1-1; D gene: possibly TRBD1, on 5 matching bases. The material sequenced was blood. The DNA reads as follows: TGCAGTGCTCCCACCGGGACCTCTGGTGAAGCTTTCTTT. The encoded protein is CSAPTGTSGEAFF.